This T cell receptor (beta chain) was captured by sequencing in a study of CD4+ T cells in melanoma. General observations from the study: CD8+ T cell, macrophage and B cell function reportedly correlated with neoantigen-specific CD4+ T cells. Reportedly, melanoma neoantigen-specific CD4+ T cells showed varied differentiation states.

Turning to this clone: The target antigen is unknown.

This table comes from immunoSEQ multiplex PCR, and its TCRdb copy is limited to in-frame clones, with some not included. The sample holds about 140,000 clones, around 90% seen once. The CDR3 runs 18 residues. The junction had 18 bases not matched to a gene; V was cut back by 6 bases and J by 4 bases. Looked up from germline, CDR1 is MNHEY and CDR2 is SMNVEV (reference sequence). This TCR was recovered from a human donor with melanoma. The chain uses TRBV27 and TRBJ1-2, with 9 bases fitting TRBD1. DNA of the CDR3: TGTGCCAGCAGGCCTACCGGTTTTGGACAGGGGTTTTTCTATGGCTACACCTTC. Translation gives CASRPTGFGQGFFYGYTF.